This TCR beta chain was captured by sequencing in a study of blood T cell repertoires in COVID-19. Study information: Acute-phase and convalescent COVID-19 samples originated in the United States, Italy and Spain. From T cells, B-cell-depleted T cells, or PBMCs came the material, which was cDNA or gDNA.

In the source study's methods: It was from reference gene primer amplification that nucleated cell counts were estimated. Libraries were prepared by immunoSEQ multiplex PCR; TCRdb keeps only in-frame clonotypes and omits some of them. V and J calls and clone size are those listed in that table; D and trimming were worked out from the DNA. The table lists 100,000 to 150,000 clones, approximately 89% of them singletons, with approximately 10% in the top ten. The germline V and J ends were trimmed by 1 base and 4 bases, with 11 bases remaining between them. The germline CDR1 and CDR2 sequences are SGHTA and FQGNSA. The CDR3 runs 15 residues.

V gene TRBV7-2 combines with J gene TRBJ1-5; D ambiguous. The sequence derives from a man aged 50-59 years with acute or convalescent COVID-19. The sample comprised peripheral blood. The CDR3 sequence is CASSLGAGLNQPQHF. The CDR3 nucleotides are TGTGCCAGCAGCTTAGGGGCGGGGTTAAATCAGCCCCAGCATTTT.